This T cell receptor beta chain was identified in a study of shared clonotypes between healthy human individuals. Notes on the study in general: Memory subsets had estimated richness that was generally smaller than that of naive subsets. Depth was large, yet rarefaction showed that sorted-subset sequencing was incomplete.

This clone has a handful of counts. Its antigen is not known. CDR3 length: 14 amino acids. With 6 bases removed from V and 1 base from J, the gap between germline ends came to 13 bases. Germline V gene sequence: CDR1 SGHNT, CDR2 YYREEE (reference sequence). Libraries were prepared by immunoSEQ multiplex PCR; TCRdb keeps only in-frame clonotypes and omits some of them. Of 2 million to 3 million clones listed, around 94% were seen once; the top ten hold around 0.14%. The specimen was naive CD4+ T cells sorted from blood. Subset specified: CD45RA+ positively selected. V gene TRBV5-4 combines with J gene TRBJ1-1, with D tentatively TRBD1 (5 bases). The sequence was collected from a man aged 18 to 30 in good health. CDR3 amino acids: CASNGGGTNTEAFF. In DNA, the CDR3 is TGTGCCAGCAATGGGGGAGGGACGAACACTGAAGCTTTCTTT.